Listed below are T cell receptor beta chains from one sample, sequenced in a study of regulatory and conventional T cells in RAG deficiency. Data came from immunoSEQ multiplex PCR; TCRdb stores just in-frame clones and leaves some out. The sample includes approximately 12,000 clones, 85% to 95% seen only once; the top ten take over 0.95%. This same sample was also taken into another study, of regulatory T cells.

Material: CD4+ effector T cells sorted from blood. The receptors come from a human donor in good health. Both conserved end residues are part of each CDR3. D genes are given only for firm matches. Some rows mark clone size as missing; the rest say once, few, many or name a class of expanded clone.

j_call: TRBJ1-5
d_call: .
v_call: TRBV6-1
clone_size: .
cdr3_aa: CASREGPQPQHF
cdr3_nt: TGTGCCAGCAGGGAAGGGCCTCAGCCCCAGCATTTT

j_call: TRBJ2-5
d_call: TRBD2
v_call: TRBV5-1
clone_size: .
cdr3_aa: CASSRGSAGRGETQYF
cdr3_nt: TGCGCCAGCAGCAGGGGCTCGGCCGGGAGGGGCGAGACCCAGTACTTC

j_call: TRBJ2-5
d_call: .
v_call: TRBV10-2
clone_size: .
cdr3_aa: CASSEGFFETQYF
cdr3_nt: TGCGCCAGCAGTGAAGGGTTTTTCGAGACCCAGTACTTC

j_call: TRBJ1-4
d_call: .
v_call: TRBV9
clone_size: .
cdr3_aa: CASSVGAVNEKLFF
cdr3_nt: TGTGCCAGCAGCGTAGGCGCAGTTAATGAAAAACTGTTTTTT

j_call: TRBJ2-3
d_call: .
v_call: TRBV5-1
clone_size: .
cdr3_aa: CASSRLVSTDTQYF
cdr3_nt: TGCGCCAGCAGCCGCCTAGTTAGCACAGATACGCAGTATTTT

j_call: TRBJ2-3
d_call: TRBD1
v_call: TRBV27
clone_size: .
cdr3_aa: CASSNGQGAPTDTQYF
cdr3_nt: TGTGCCAGCAGCAATGGACAGGGGGCACCCACAGATACGCAGTATTTT

j_call: TRBJ2-3
d_call: TRBD1
v_call: TRBV9
clone_size: .
cdr3_aa: CASSVKPGQGGTDTQYF
cdr3_nt: TGTGCCAGCAGCGTCAAACCGGGACAGGGTGGCACAGATACGCAGTATTTT

j_call: TRBJ2-5
d_call: TRBD2
v_call: TRBV11-3
clone_size: .
cdr3_aa: CASSPTSGTETQYF
cdr3_nt: TGTGCCAGCAGCCCAACTAGCGGGACGGAGACCCAGTACTTC

j_call: TRBJ2-2
d_call: .
v_call: TRBV27
clone_size: .
cdr3_aa: CASSLLLPGELFF
cdr3_nt: TGTGCCAGCAGTTTATTGCTGCCCGGGGAGCTGTTTTTT

j_call: TRBJ2-2
d_call: TRBD1
v_call: TRBV6-4
clone_size: .
cdr3_aa: CASRTQGAGGELFF
cdr3_nt: TGTGCCAGCAGGACACAGGGGGCTGGCGGGGAGCTGTTTTTT

j_call: TRBJ1-4
d_call: .
v_call: TRBV5-1
clone_size: .
cdr3_aa: CASSLGRVDSNEKLFF
cdr3_nt: TGCGCCAGCAGCTTGGGGCGGGTGGACAGCAATGAAAAACTGTTTTTT

j_call: TRBJ2-3
d_call: .
v_call: TRBV27
clone_size: .
cdr3_aa: CASSFTGRRPGDTQYF
cdr3_nt: TGTGCCAGCAGTTTTACCGGGAGACGCCCCGGAGATACGCAGTATTTT

j_call: TRBJ1-5
d_call: .
v_call: TRBV5-1
clone_size: .
cdr3_aa: CASSLGGEHNQPQHF
cdr3_nt: TGCGCCAGCAGCTTGGGGGGAGAACACAATCAGCCCCAGCATTTT

j_call: TRBJ2-7
d_call: .
v_call: TRBV19
clone_size: .
cdr3_aa: CASTRDRLHEQYF
cdr3_nt: TGTGCCAGTACCCGGGACCGTCTCCACGAGCAGTACTTC

j_call: TRBJ2-7
d_call: .
v_call: TRBV15
clone_size: few
cdr3_aa: CATSHGRGGSYEQYF
cdr3_nt: TGTGCCACCAGCCACGGCAGGGGCGGCTCCTACGAGCAGTACTTC

j_call: TRBJ2-7
d_call: TRBD1
v_call: TRBV14
clone_size: .
cdr3_aa: CASRKVGTGLKQYF
cdr3_nt: TGTGCCAGCAGAAAGGTTGGGACAGGGTTGAAGCAGTACTTC

j_call: TRBJ2-1
d_call: .
v_call: TRBV9
clone_size: once
cdr3_aa: CASSPIGRPSSYNEQFF
cdr3_nt: TGTGCCAGCAGCCCCATCGGGCGGCCGAGCTCCTACAATGAGCAGTTCTTC

j_call: TRBJ1-5
d_call: .
v_call: TRBV12-5
clone_size: .
cdr3_aa: CASGQNQPQHF
cdr3_nt: TGTGCTAGTGGCCAGAATCAGCCCCAGCATTTT

j_call: TRBJ2-3
d_call: TRBD1
v_call: TRBV11-3
clone_size: .
cdr3_aa: CASSRSGTGADTQYF
cdr3_nt: TGTGCCAGCAGCCGCTCCGGGACAGGGGCAGATACGCAGTATTTT

j_call: TRBJ2-1
d_call: TRBD1
v_call: TRBV19
clone_size: .
cdr3_aa: CASSADRGYYNEQFF
cdr3_nt: TGTGCCAGTAGCGCCGACAGGGGATATTACAATGAGCAGTTCTTC

j_call: TRBJ2-4
d_call: .
v_call: TRBV21-1
clone_size: .
cdr3_aa: CASRLSLATARKNIQYF
cdr3_nt: TGTGCCAGCAGGCTGTCGTTAGCTACAGCAAGAAAAAACATTCAGTACTTC

j_call: TRBJ1-1
d_call: TRBD1
v_call: TRBV2
clone_size: .
cdr3_aa: CASSAGTANTEAFF
cdr3_nt: TGTGCCAGCAGTGCCGGGACAGCTAACACTGAAGCTTTCTTT

j_call: TRBJ2-5
d_call: TRBD1
v_call: TRBV30
clone_size: .
cdr3_aa: CAWSTTGGTETQYF
cdr3_nt: TGTGCCTGGAGTACTACAGGGGGGACAGAGACCCAGTACTTC

j_call: TRBJ2-5
d_call: .
v_call: TRBV7-6
clone_size: .
cdr3_aa: CASSFSHQGGETQYF
cdr3_nt: TGTGCCAGCAGCTTCTCGCACCAGGGGGGAGAGACCCAGTACTTC

j_call: TRBJ2-1
d_call: .
v_call: TRBV5-6
clone_size: .
cdr3_aa: CASSLQGYNEQFF
cdr3_nt: TGTGCCAGCAGCTTGCAGGGGTACAATGAGCAGTTCTTC

j_call: TRBJ1-2
d_call: .
v_call: TRBV6-1
clone_size: .
cdr3_aa: CASSEGQANYGYTF
cdr3_nt: TGTGCCAGCAGTGAAGGGCAAGCTAACTATGGCTACACCTTC

j_call: TRBJ1-6
d_call: .
v_call: TRBV11-2
clone_size: .
cdr3_aa: CASSSFPGSPLHF
cdr3_nt: TGTGCCAGCAGCTCTTTCCCGGGGTCACCCCTCCACTTT

j_call: TRBJ2-7
d_call: TRBD1
v_call: TRBV6-6
clone_size: .
cdr3_aa: CASSYGTAFSYEQYF
cdr3_nt: TGTGCCAGCAGTTACGGGACAGCTTTCTCCTACGAGCAGTACTTC

j_call: TRBJ2-1
d_call: TRBD2
v_call: TRBV6-5
clone_size: .
cdr3_aa: CASSYMGLAGSNEQFF
cdr3_nt: TGTGCCAGCAGTTACATGGGACTAGCGGGGTCCAATGAGCAGTTCTTC

j_call: TRBJ2-7
d_call: TRBD2
v_call: TRBV6-1
clone_size: .
cdr3_aa: CASRRTSGTYEQYF
cdr3_nt: TGTGCCAGCAGGAGGACTAGCGGAACCTACGAGCAGTACTTC

j_call: TRBJ2-5
d_call: TRBD1
v_call: TRBV5-1
clone_size: .
cdr3_aa: CASSSGTEKETQYF
cdr3_nt: TGCGCCAGCAGCTCCGGGACAGAAAAAGAGACCCAGTACTTC

j_call: TRBJ2-2
d_call: .
v_call: TRBV7-8
clone_size: .
cdr3_aa: CASSLGTGGELFF
cdr3_nt: TGTGCCAGCAGCTTAGGAACAGGCGGGGAGCTGTTTTTT

j_call: TRBJ2-2
d_call: .
v_call: TRBV15
clone_size: .
cdr3_aa: CATSRDGELFF
cdr3_nt: TGTGCCACCAGCAGAGACGGGGAGCTGTTTTTT

j_call: TRBJ2-1
d_call: TRBD2
v_call: TRBV28
clone_size: .
cdr3_aa: CASSPSGTSGRASQFF
cdr3_nt: TGTGCCAGCAGCCCCAGCGGGACTAGCGGGAGGGCATCGCAGTTCTTC

j_call: TRBJ1-1
d_call: .
v_call: TRBV30
clone_size: .
cdr3_aa: CAWSTSGGTEAFF
cdr3_nt: TGTGCCTGGAGTACGTCGGGGGGAACTGAAGCTTTCTTT

j_call: TRBJ2-7
d_call: .
v_call: TRBV18
clone_size: few
cdr3_aa: CASSPRQSYEQYF
cdr3_nt: TGTGCCAGCTCACCAAGACAGTCCTACGAGCAGTACTTC

j_call: TRBJ1-3
d_call: .
v_call: TRBV11-2
clone_size: .
cdr3_aa: CASSRTGTRYGNTIYF
cdr3_nt: TGTGCCAGCTCCCGCACTGGGACACGATATGGAAACACCATATATTTT

j_call: TRBJ2-5
d_call: .
v_call: TRBV18
clone_size: .
cdr3_aa: CASSTLGTVKETQYF
cdr3_nt: TGTGCCAGCTCCACCCTAGGGACGGTTAAAGAGACCCAGTACTTC

j_call: TRBJ1-6
d_call: TRBD1
v_call: TRBV19
clone_size: .
cdr3_aa: CASRTGRGYNSPLHF
cdr3_nt: TGTGCCAGCAGGACAGGTCGGGGATATAATTCACCCCTCCACTTT

j_call: TRBJ2-7
d_call: TRBD1
v_call: TRBV30
clone_size: .
cdr3_aa: CAWNPGDRGSYEQYF
cdr3_nt: TGTGCCTGGAACCCCGGGGACAGGGGCTCCTACGAGCAGTACTTC

j_call: TRBJ1-3
d_call: .
v_call: TRBV9
clone_size: .
cdr3_aa: CASSATYSGNTIYF
cdr3_nt: TGTGCCAGCAGCGCCACATACTCTGGAAACACCATATATTTT